The 21 T cell receptor beta chains below all came from one sample that was sequenced in a study of vaccination and CD4 T cells after COVID-19. At the Johns Hopkins FTIC core, DNA taken from cultured CD4+ T cells was sequenced by way of the Oncomine TCR Beta short-read assay. In TCRdb, the PCR reads were re-called with MiXCR into one record per CDR3 protein. The data contain more than 9,500 distinct CDR3 sequences, under 60% of them singletons. These receptors are not linked to any known antigen. The treatment is: approximately 10-day PBMC culture with coronavirus spike peptide pools or control peptides (ViraFEST assay). This specimen was cultured CD4+ T cells from blood, taken after SARS-CoV-2 vaccination. These receptors originate from a human donor with COVID-19.

The V call is TRBV2, the J call TRBJ1-5; 8 bases are a match to TRBD1. Germline loops: CDR1 SNHLY, CDR2 FYNNEI. CDR3 length: 15 residues. Unmatched junction bases numbered 2, after V lost 4 bases and J lost 0 bases. The CDR3 spells CASSGTGFSNQPQHF. CDR3 bases: TGTGCCAGCAGTGGGACAGGGTTTAGCAATCAGCCCCAGCATTTT.

This clonotype was recorded a few times. The chain employs TRBV20-1 and TRBJ2-5; 8 bases are shared with TRBD1. The germline V gene has CDR1 DFQATT and CDR2 SNEGSKA (reference sequence). J was trimmed by 5 bases and V by 3 bases; bases with no gene match: 2. This CDR3 is 12 amino acids long. The CDR3 loop reads CSASPGGETQYF. CDR3 sequence (DNA): TGCAGTGCTAGTCCAGGGGGCGAGACCCAGTACTTC.

CDR3 sequence (DNA): TGTGCCAGCAGACGGACAGCTAGCACAGATACGCAGTATTTT. It yields the protein CASRRTASTDTQYF. The rearrangement links TRBV12-3 or TRBV12-4 to TRBJ2-3; perhaps TRBD1 as D (6 bases). The CDR3 is 14 residues long. With 6 bases removed from V and 0 bases from J, the gap between germline ends came to 10 bases.

The V and J genes are TRBV7-2 and TRBJ2-5; the D is unclear. CDR1 and CDR2 from the germline V gene are SGHTA and FQGNSA. V shed 3 bases and J shed 2 bases, with 10 bases lying between them. This CDR3 is 14 amino acids long. CDR3 residues: CASSLYNLQETQYF. The CDR3 DNA reads as TGTGCCAGCAGCTTGTATAACTTACAAGAGACCCAGTACTTC.

The chain has TRBV28 and TRBJ1-6; 9 bases map to TRBD1. V lost 5 bases, J lost 6 bases, and 5 bases stayed unmatched. The CDR3 is 15 residues long. Per the germline V gene, CDR1 is MDHEN and CDR2 is SYDVKM. The CDR3 sequence is CASSPRDRVNSPLHF. The DNA for the CDR3 is TGTGCCAGCAGTCCTAGGGACAGGGTTAATTCACCCCTCCACTTT.

CDR3 nucleotide sequence: TGTGCCAGCAGCTTAGCGGCGGGGGTAAGAGGTGAGCAGTTCTTC. The encoded protein is CASSLAAGVRGEQFF. V is TRBV7-2 and J is TRBJ2-1, with 7 nucleotides matching TRBD2. The CDR3 covers 15 residues. Germline CDR1 reads SGHTA; CDR2 reads FQGNSA. V lost 0 bases, J lost 9 bases, and 8 bases stayed unmatched.

The chain is built from TRBV6-1 and TRBJ2-5; D possibly matches TRBD1 or TRBD2 (7 bases each). CDR3 length: 16 amino acids. Germline V gene sequence: CDR1 MNHNS, CDR2 SASEGT. The V end lost 4 bases, the J end lost 4 bases, and 19 bases lay between the germline ends. As DNA, the CDR3 is TGTGCCAGCAGTGGGGTCGGGGGGACAGCGGCAGAGACCCAGTACTTC. Amino acid sequence: CASSGVGGTAAETQYF.

V usage is TRBV20-1 and J usage is TRBJ2-1; a weak D match, TRBD2 (7 bases). This CDR3 has 13 amino acids. Germline assignment: CDR1 DFQATT and CDR2 SNEGSKA (reference sequence). Deletions cut 7 bases from V and 9 bases from J, with 19 bases between. CDR3: CSVAGGPGSEQFF. The CDR3 DNA follows: TGCAGTGTAGCCGGGGGGCCTGGGAGTGAGCAGTTCTTC.

The CDR3 region has the DNA TGCGCCAGCAGCTTGGAAGCCAATTCCTACGAGCAGTACTTC. Translated, it gives CASSLEANSYEQYF. V and J are TRBV5-1 and TRBJ2-7, with D hard to call. The CDR3 is 14 amino acids. Trimming removed 0 bases from V and 1 base from J, with 8 bases in between. Germline V gene sequence: CDR1 SGHRS, CDR2 YFSETQ.

With regard to this clonotype: A read error may produce the germline difference seen at one junction end. The V call is TRBV5-5, the J call TRBJ1-2; the D is unclear. This CDR3 has 14 amino acids. Germline values: CDR1 SGHKS, CDR2 YYEKEE (reference sequence). CDR3 coding DNA: TGTGCCAGCAGATTGGAGGGTGCCAACTATGGCTACACCTTC. Protein sequence: CASRLEGANYGYTF.

The chain employs TRBV6-5 and TRBJ1-1, with a possible D match to TRBD1 (6 bases). Germline-derived CDR1 and CDR2 are MNHEY and SVGAGI. The CDR3 is made up of 15 amino acids. Trimming removed 2 bases at V and 1 base at J, with 11 bases between. The chain's CDR3 is CASSYRGQTNTEAFF. The CDR3 coding sequence is TGTGCCAGCAGTTACCGCGGACAGACGAACACTGAAGCTTTCTTT.

This clonotype appeared a few times. This sequence joins TRBV7-2 and TRBJ1-6; tentative D call: TRBD1 (6 bases). Germline loops: CDR1 SGHTA, CDR2 FQGNSA. The CDR3 runs 14 residues. Trimming cost V 4 bases and J 13 bases, with 17 bases left between them. CDR3 loop: CASSSTGDALPLHF. CDR3 DNA: TGTGCCAGCAGCTCGACAGGAGACGCCCTTCCCCTCCACTTT.

V and J are TRBV7-8 and TRBJ2-7, with 7 bases matching TRBD1. Germline V gives CDR1 SGHVS, CDR2 FQNEAQ. The CDR3 totals 16 residues. J lost 1 base, V lost 4 bases, and 10 bases had no gene match. The CDR3 DNA sequence: TGTGCCAGCAGCTCACTGGGACAGAGCAAATCCTACGAGCAGTACTTC. As protein: CASSSLGQSKSYEQYF.

This sequence joins TRBV6-5 and TRBJ2-3; TRBD2 might be the D (6 bases). V gave up 2 bases and J gave up 2 bases, with 11 bases separating them. The CDR3 totals 15 residues. In germline, CDR1 is MNHEY, CDR2 SVGAGI. Written as DNA, the CDR3 is TGTGCCAGCAGTTACGGCGGGGCAAACACAGATACGCAGTATTTT. It codes for CASSYGGANTDTQYF.

The chain carries TRBV2 and TRBJ1-1; 7 nucleotides agree with TRBD1. The CDR3 is 14 residues long. CDR1 SNHLY and CDR2 FYNNEI come from the germline V gene. The V and J ends lost 4 bases and 3 bases, in that order; junction bases with no gene match: 5. The CDR3 sequence is CASSAQGRDTEAFF. The CDR3 nucleotides read TGTGCCAGCAGTGCACAGGGGCGGGACACTGAAGCTTTCTTT.

This chain uses TRBV6-1 with TRBJ2-7; TRBD2 is a possible D gene (7 bases). Trimming pared 6 bases from V and 2 bases from J, leaving 20 bases between. The CDR3 length is 16 residues. Germline V gives CDR1 MNHNS, CDR2 SASEGT. CDR3 sequence reads: CASRGANKGGTYEQYF. The CDR3 bases are TGTGCCAGCAGGGGGGCCAATAAGGGGGGGACCTACGAGCAGTACTTC.

The V gene is TRBV20-1, the J gene TRBJ2-3; perhaps TRBD2 as D (6 bases). The CDR3 contains 14 residues. The germline V gene encodes CDR1 DFQATT and CDR2 SNEGSKA (reference sequence). Trimming took off 3 bases at V and 6 bases at J, with 16 bases between the two ends. The DNA for the CDR3 is TGCAGTGCTAGGGCTGGCCCCCGGGGGGATACGCAGTATTTT. It specifies CSARAGPRGDTQYF.

J is TRBJ1-6 and V is TRBV20-1; TRBD1 agrees at 8 bases. After removal of 1 base from V and 9 bases from J, the junction contained 8 bases not matched to a gene. CDR1 and CDR2 (germline): DFQATT, SNEGSKA (reference sequence). The CDR3 contains 15 residues. The CDR3 nucleotides read TGCAGTGCTAGAGGTGCTCAGGGGGCGTTTTCACCCCTCCACTTT. It yields the protein CSARGAQGAFSPLHF.

This clonotype showed up just a few times. This chain uses TRBV20-1 with TRBJ2-3, with TRBD2 matching 7 bases. CDR3 length equals 14 residues. The V gene end was trimmed by 2 bases and the J gene end by 5 bases; junction bases not matched to a gene: 7. Germline V gene lookup returns CDR1 DFQATT and CDR2 SNEGSKA (reference sequence). This chain's CDR3 is CSARPGLAGDTQYF. DNA for the CDR3: TGCAGTGCTAGACCCGGGTTAGCGGGAGATACGCAGTATTTT.

This clonotype occurred a few times. The gene calls are TRBV10-3 and TRBJ2-7; TRBD1 matches at 7 bases. Germline V gives CDR1 ENHRY, CDR2 SYGVKD. V lost 0 bases to trimming and J lost 3 bases; unmatched junction nucleotides: 2. The CDR3 totals 14 residues. The CDR3 nucleotides read TGTGCCATCAGTGAGTCCGACAGGGTCTACGAGCAGTACTTC. Translated, it gives CAISESDRVYEQYF.

The V call is TRBV19, the J call TRBJ2-6; the D call may be TRBD1 or TRBD2 (5 bases each). CDR1 and CDR2 from the germline V gene are LNHDA and SQIVND (reference sequence). CDR3 length: 16 amino acids. V was pared by 3 bases and J by 0 bases, with 9 bases between. This CDR3 reads CASSMGRASGANVLTF. The CDR3 coding sequence is TGTGCCAGTAGTATGGGACGGGCCTCTGGGGCCAACGTCCTGACTTTC.